This entry describes one TCR beta chain. Its antigen is currently unknown. V lost 4 bases to trimming and J lost 0 bases, with 15 bases between them. The V gene's germline CDR1 is LNHDA and CDR2 SQIVND (reference sequence). The CDR3 spans 16 residues. Some clones are missing from TCRdb's copy, which holds only in-frame ones; the method was immunoSEQ multiplex PCR. The table has around 72,000 clones, 75% to 90% seen once. This entry belongs to a study of OX40 agonist ivuxolimab in advanced cancers. Whole-study context: Antecedent anti-PD-1, anti-PD-L1 or anti-CTLA-4 therapy was permissible, with roughly 36% having received some.

Anyone with autoimmune disease history or systemic immunosuppression was excluded. The study, taken as a whole, reports: Certain nonresponding patients likewise had low normalized T-cell clonal expansion. CD4+ and CD8+ T cells in blood underwent clonal expansion by week 6 at 0.1 to 3.0 mg/kg.

The receptor was isolated from an adult with an advanced solid tumor such as melanoma, head and neck, liver or kidney cancer. This material consisted of CD4+ or CD8+ T cells sorted from blood, taken in a trial of the OX40 agonist ivuxolimab. V is TRBV19 and J is TRBJ1-2; tentatively, D is TRBD1 (5 bases). CDR3 bases: TGTGCCAGTAGTAGCCCTCCCGACAGTTCTAACTATGGCTACACCTTC. Translating gives CASSSPPDSSNYGYTF.